Shown below are 2 T cell receptor beta chains from a single sample sequenced in a study of blood T cells in healthy people across ages. It was with a sample-barcoded 5' primer and a J-beta primer mix that a second PCR of roughly 7 to 12 cycles was run. TCRdb re-analysed the 5' RACE reads in MiXCR, keeping a single row per CDR3 protein. Altogether around 1,500,000 distinct CDR3 sequences are present, approximately 40% being singletons, with the ten largest covering approximately 7.9%. Sample: blood. Receptor source: a young woman in good health.

The chain uses TRBV2 and TRBJ2-5, with 7 positions matching TRBD1. CDR1 SNHLY and CDR2 FYNNEI come from the germline V gene. This CDR3 region has 13 residues. V was pared by 7 bases and J by 1 base, with 3 bases of the junction left unmatched. The CDR3 is CASTWTGQETQYF. Here the CDR3 DNA reads TGTGCCAGCACCTGGACAGGCCAAGAGACCCAGTACTTC. Based on the CDR3 plus reference TRBV2 and TRBJ2-5, the full variable domain is EPEVTQTPSHQVTQMGQEVILRCVPISNHLYFYWYRQILGQKVEFLVSFYNNEISEKSEIFDDQFSVERPDGSNFTLKIRSTKLEDSAMYFCASTWTGQETQYFGPGTRLLVL.

This clonotype was seen a few times. The chain is built from TRBV7-9 and TRBJ1-2; TRBD1 matches at 12 bases. Germline CDR1 and CDR2: SEHNR and FQNEAQ (reference sequence). The CDR3 is 14 residues long. V lost 5 bases and J lost 7; bases outside the gene matches: 5. CDR3 protein: CASSPGTGGSGYTF. CDR3 DNA: TGTGCCAGCAGCCCCGGGACAGGGGGCTCTGGCTACACCTTC. The whole variable domain, remainder taken from reference TRBV7-9 and TRBJ1-2, is DTGVSQNPRHKITKRGQNVTFRCDPISEHNRLYWYRQTLGQGPEFLTYFQNEAQLEKSRLLSDRFSAERPKGSFSTLEIQRTEQGDSAMYLCASSPGTGGSGYTFGSGTRLTVV.